The 25 T cell receptor beta chains given below trace back to one sample, sequenced in a study of blood T cell repertoires in COVID-19. Method: immunoSEQ multiplex PCR; TCRdb's copy keeps in-frame clones and lacks some. The sample consists of nearly 300,000 clones, roughly 83% of them appearing once. Specimen: peripheral blood. Receptors were obtained from a human donor with COVID-19, enrolled during active disease. The donor label of this sample is uncertain.

The rearrangement joins TRBV28 to TRBJ1-2; 10 bases agree with TRBD1. The V segment lost 6 bases and the J segment 3 bases; nucleotides outside the gene matches: 7. Germline assignment: CDR1 MDHEN and CDR2 SYDVKM. The CDR3 consists of 15 residues. CDR3 region: CASSLDRGRDYGYTF. In DNA form, the CDR3 reads TGTGCCAGCAGCTTAGACAGGGGGCGGGACTATGGCTACACCTTC.

The chain combines TRBV20-1 with TRBJ1-2; D remains unclear. Deletions cut 3 bases from V and 7 bases from J, with 18 bases between. The germline V gene encodes CDR1 DFQATT and CDR2 SNEGSKA (reference sequence). The CDR3 is made up of 14 amino acids. CDR3 loop: CSASGPREESGYTF. The CDR3 DNA reads as TGCAGTGCTAGTGGGCCCCGGGAGGAGAGTGGCTACACCTTC.

This clone was detected once. This rearrangement joins TRBV6-4 to TRBJ1-6, with D possibly matching TRBD1 (5 bases). CDR1 is MRHNA, CDR2 SNTAGT, per germline. Trimming took 9 bases from V and 7 from J, leaving 16 bases between them. This CDR3 is built from 14 residues. CDR3 protein: CASSLAGQNSPLHF. DNA for the CDR3: TGTGCCAGTTCTCTGGCAGGGCAAAATTCACCCCTCCACTTT.

Only one count was recorded for this clone. The chain employs TRBV7-9 and TRBJ1-1; D possibly corresponds to TRBD1 (6 bases). The ends were cut back, 0 bases at V and 5 bases at J, with 13 bases in the middle. Per germline, CDR1 SEHNR and CDR2 FQNEAQ (reference sequence). The CDR3 sequence is 15 residues long. CDR3 nucleotides: TGTGCCAGCAGCTTAGCAGGACAGAGAGGGACTGAAGCTTTCTTT. Protein product: CASSLAGQRGTEAFF. Looking up the rest from reference TRBV7-9 and TRBJ1-1 gives the full variable domain: DTGVSQNPRHKITKRGQNVTFRCDPISEHNRLYWYRQTLGQGPEFLTYFQNEAQLEKSRLLSDRFSAERPKGSFSTLEIQRTEQGDSAMYLCASSLAGQRGTEAFFGQGTRLTVV.

The J gene is TRBJ2-3, the V gene TRBV4-3; 8 bases align to TRBD1. Germline loops: CDR1 LGHNA, CDR2 YSLEER. The ends lost 2 bases at V and 1 base at J; junction bases unmatched: 8. The CDR3 length is 17 residues. The CDR3 region is CASSQSQGARGTDTQYF. The DNA of the CDR3 is TGCGCCAGCAGCCAATCTCAGGGGGCGAGGGGCACAGATACGCAGTATTTT.

The chain recombines TRBV19 with TRBJ2-1; TRBD2 matches at 7 bases. Germline V lookup: CDR1 LNHDA, CDR2 SQIVND (reference sequence). CDR3 size: 16 residues. The junction had 13 bases not matched to a gene; V was cut back by 3 bases and J by 8 bases. CDR3 sequence: CASSIGATSILDEQFF. The CDR3 DNA reads as TGTGCCAGTAGTATTGGTGCGACTAGCATCCTGGATGAGCAGTTCTTC.

This clone occurred a few times. The J gene is TRBJ2-1, the V gene TRBV9; TRBD2 matches 7 bases. The CDR3 sequence is 19 residues long. Losses at the gene ends were 0 bases for V and 6 bases for J; bases not matched to a gene: 18. Germline V gene lookup returns CDR1 SGDLS and CDR2 YYNGEE. As DNA, the CDR3 is TGTGCCAGCAGCGTAGAGTGGAGGAGCGCGGGAGTAGAGGGCAATGAGCAGTTCTTC. This gives the protein CASSVEWRSAGVEGNEQFF.

The chain joins TRBV2 to TRBJ1-1, with TRBD1 identical over 11 bases. CDR1 is SNHLY and CDR2 is FYNNEI in the germline V gene. V was pared by 7 bases and J by 3 bases, with 4 bases of the junction left unmatched. The CDR3 totals 14 residues. This CDR3 is CASKGGQGDTEAFF. The CDR3 DNA sequence: TGTGCCAGCAAGGGGGGACAGGGGGACACTGAAGCTTTCTTT.

This clone has at least ten counts. The sample holds other DNA sequences that translate to the same CDR3. This rearrangement joins TRBV6-2 or TRBV6-3 to TRBJ1-1, with D perhaps TRBD1 (5 bases). The CDR3 is 12 amino acids. Trimming removed 5 bases at V and 5 bases at J, with 9 bases between. Germline values: CDR1 MNHEY, CDR2 SVGEGT. The CDR3 DNA reads as TGTGCCAGCAGTGGGGGAGGGACTGAAGCTTTCTTT. Translation gives CASSGGGTEAFF.

The V and J genes are TRBV20-1 and TRBJ2-5; D is unclear. This CDR3 is built from 11 residues. Trimming pared 7 bases from V and 0 bases from J, leaving 6 bases between. The germline CDR1 and CDR2 sequences are DFQATT and SNEGSKA (reference sequence). CDR3 bases: TGCAGTGGACTGTACCAAGAGACCCAGTACTTC. This gives the protein CSGLYQETQYF.

This sequence joins TRBV5-4 and TRBJ2-2; D remains unclear. Germline CDR1 and CDR2: SGHNT and YYREEE (reference sequence). Trimming left V 4 bases short and J 7 bases short, with 17 bases between. The CDR3 is 15 residues long. DNA of the CDR3: TGTGCCAGCAGCCCCCCCTCTAGTTTAGGCGGGGAGCTGTTTTTT. Protein: CASSPPSSLGGELFF.

The chain recombines TRBV7-3 with TRBJ2-2; D call uncertain. The length of the CDR3 is 16 residues. Germline-derived CDR1 and CDR2 are SGHTA and FQGTGA. V was shortened by 3 bases and J by 0 bases, with 11 bases between the two germline ends. The chain's CDR3 is CASSLPSAANTGELFF. In DNA form, the CDR3 reads TGTGCCAGCAGCTTGCCCAGCGCCGCGAACACCGGGGAGCTGTTTTTT.

The chain employs TRBV2 and TRBJ1-2; D is unclear. The CDR3 runs to 14 residues. V was shortened by 3 bases and J by 0 bases, with 8 bases between the two germline ends. Germline values: CDR1 SNHLY, CDR2 FYNNEI. The CDR3, as DNA: TGTGCCAGCAGTGACAGAACTACTAACTATGGCTACACCTTC. This encodes CASSDRTTNYGYTF.

The V call is TRBV29-1, the J call TRBJ1-2, with unresolved D. The germline V and J ends were trimmed by 7 bases and 7 bases, with 16 bases remaining between them. The CDR3 extends over 12 amino acids. Germline V gives CDR1 SQVTM, CDR2 ANQGSEA. The DNA of the CDR3 is TGCAGCGCTCATACGCAACGGTCTGGCTACACCTTC. The encoded protein is CSAHTQRSGYTF.

The chain uses TRBV7-3 and TRBJ1-6; D uncertain. This CDR3 spans 15 amino acids. The germline V and J ends were trimmed by 3 bases and 5 bases, with 11 bases remaining between them. Germline V CDR1 and CDR2: SGHTA, FQGTGA. CDR3 loop: CASSLGPGNNSPLHF. The DNA for the CDR3 is TGTGCCAGCAGCTTGGGCCCGGGAAATAATTCACCCCTCCACTTT. Combining the CDR3 with reference TRBV7-3 and TRBJ1-6 gives the whole variable domain GAGVSQTPSNKVTEKGKYVELRCDPISGHTALYWYRQSLGQGPEFLIYFQGTGAADDSGLPNDRFFAVRPEGSVSTLKIQRTERGDSAVYLCASSLGPGNNSPLHFGNGTRLTVT.

In this sample, this clone turned up a few times. The rearrangement links TRBV18 to TRBJ2-3; TRBD2 matches at 8 bases. The CDR3 loop spans 15 amino acids. J lost 3 bases, V lost 0 bases, and 2 bases had no gene match. CDR1 and CDR2 (germline): KGHSH, LQKENI. In nucleotides, the CDR3 is TGTGCCAGCTCACCACCGGGACTAGTGACAGATACGCAGTATTTT. Its translation is CASSPPGLVTDTQYF.

This clone was seen just once. This CDR3 reads CASSPGLAGTYEQYF. The CDR3 DNA reads as TGTGCCAGTAGTCCCGGACTAGCGGGAACCTACGAGCAGTACTTC. The V call is TRBV19, the J call TRBJ2-7; 12 nucleotides line up with TRBD2. The V gene's germline CDR1 is LNHDA and CDR2 SQIVND (reference sequence). The CDR3 loop spans 15 amino acids. V was pared by 5 bases and J by 2 bases, with 4 bases of the junction left unmatched. The variable domain in full, with the rest retrieved from reference TRBV19 and TRBJ2-7, is DGGITQSPKYLFRKEGQNVTLSCEQNLNHDAMYWYRQDPGQGLRLIYYSQIVNDFQKGDIAEGYSVSREKKESFPLTVTSAQKNPTAFYLCASSPGLAGTYEQYFGPGTRLTVT.

This rearrangement joins TRBV18 to TRBJ1-1; D not resolved. The CDR3 covers 16 residues. V was pared by 5 bases and J by 1 base, with 17 bases between. The germline gives CDR1 KGHSH, CDR2 LQKENI. The CDR3 loop is CASSLRTIRENTEAFF. As DNA, the CDR3 is TGTGCCAGCTCATTGAGGACTATCCGCGAGAACACTGAAGCTTTCTTT.

The DNA for the CDR3 is TGCGCCAGCAGCCCGGGACAGTCCTACGAGCAGTACTTC. This codes for CASSPGQSYEQYF. The chain is built from TRBV5-1 and TRBJ2-7; 7 bases agree with TRBD1. The V segment lost 4 bases and the J segment 1 base; nucleotides outside the gene matches: 2. CDR1 is SGHRS, CDR2 YFSETQ, per germline. The CDR3 spans 13 residues.

The V and J genes are TRBV28 and TRBJ2-1; 7 bases fit TRBD2. The CDR3 sequence is 15 residues long. Germline V gives CDR1 MDHEN, CDR2 SYDVKM. V lost 5 bases, J lost 2 bases, and 6 bases stayed unmatched. The CDR3 region is CASSLGGGTYNEQFF. CDR3 nucleotide sequence: TGTGCCAGCAGTCTGGGGGGGGGTACCTACAATGAGCAGTTCTTC. Full variable domain (rest looked up from reference TRBV28 and TRBJ2-1): DVKVTQSSRYLVKRTGEKVFLECVQDMDHENMFWYRQDPGLGLRLIYFSYDVKMKEKGDIPEGYSVSREKKERFSLILESASTNQTSMYLCASSLGGGTYNEQFFGPGTRLTVL.

The chain employs TRBV19 and TRBJ2-2, with D tentatively TRBD1 (6 bases). V was cut by 6 bases and J by 6 bases, with 14 bases left in between. Germline CDR1 LNHDA, CDR2 SQIVND (reference sequence). This CDR3 has 14 amino acids. CDR3 in amino acids: CASRNQGTAGELFF. DNA for the CDR3: TGTGCCAGTAGGAATCAGGGGACGGCCGGGGAGCTGTTTTTT.

The chain joins TRBV14 to TRBJ1-4; no clear D gene. V was clipped by 4 bases and J by 7 bases, with 13 bases between them. The CDR3 consists of 14 residues. Germline lookup yields CDR1 SGHDN and CDR2 FVKESK. The CDR3 region has the DNA TGTGCCAGCAGCCCCAGCGCGGGAGTTGAAAAACTGTTTTTT. Protein sequence: CASSPSAGVEKLFF. The whole variable domain, filled in from reference TRBV14 and TRBJ1-4, reads EAGVTQFPSHSVIEKGQTVTLRCDPISGHDNLYWYRRVMGKEIKFLLHFVKESKQDESGMPNNRFLAERTGGTYSTLKVQPAELEDSGVYFCASSPSAGVEKLFFGSGTQLSVL.

This chain joins TRBV28 and TRBJ2-5, with 13 bases aligning to TRBD2. The V gene end was trimmed by 6 bases and the J gene end by 5 bases; junction bases not matched to a gene: 6. Per the germline V gene, CDR1 is MDHEN and CDR2 is SYDVKM. This CDR3 contains 15 residues. Written as DNA, the CDR3 is TGTGCCAGCAGCCCTGGACTAGCGGGAGCGGAGACCCAGTACTTC. This sequence encodes CASSPGLAGAETQYF.

The rearrangement links TRBV19 to TRBJ2-1, with D maybe TRBD2 (5 bases). This CDR3 has 14 amino acids. The germline gives CDR1 LNHDA, CDR2 SQIVND (reference sequence). Trimming removed 7 bases at V and 7 bases at J, with 17 bases between. CDR3 in amino acids: CASISAGLRNEQFF. The CDR3 DNA follows: TGTGCCAGTATCTCGGCGGGTCTCAGGAATGAGCAGTTCTTC.

Only a few counts were recorded for this clone. J is TRBJ1-2 and V is TRBV11-2; no clear D. The CDR3 consists of 14 residues. With 1 base removed from V and 5 bases from J, the gap between germline ends came to 11 bases. Germline V gives CDR1 SGHAT, CDR2 FQNNGV. CDR3: CASSLARATYGYTF. CDR3 DNA: TGTGCCAGCAGCTTAGCGAGGGCCACTTATGGCTACACCTTC.